Below are 2 T cell receptor beta chains sequenced from a single sample in a study of T cells and Merkel cell carcinoma outcomes. This table comes from immunoSEQ multiplex PCR, and its TCRdb copy is limited to in-frame clones, with some not included. The sample has some 16,000 clones, 81% seen once. Input material: tumor tissue from Merkel cell carcinoma. The receptors originated from a human donor with Merkel cell carcinoma.

The chain is built from TRBV10-3 and TRBJ2-1; TRBD2 agrees at 8 bases. V shed 5 bases, J shed 5 bases, and the junction held 14 bases outside the gene matches. Germline V gene lookup returns CDR1 ENHRY and CDR2 SYGVKD. The CDR3 has 17 amino acids. CDR3 nucleotide sequence: TGTGCCATCAGTAGTACTAGCGGCGGCGGTTGGAACAATGAGCAGTTCTTC. It codes for CAISSTSGGGWNNEQFF.

The chain links TRBV28 to TRBJ1-2; D unclear. The CDR3 contains 16 residues. Germline assignment: CDR1 MDHEN and CDR2 SYDVKM. The V and J ends lost 6 bases and 0 bases respectively, with 17 bases between them. The CDR3 loop is CASSSHHGRTNYGYTF. The CDR3 region has the DNA TGTGCCAGCAGCTCCCACCATGGACGGACTAACTATGGCTACACCTTC.